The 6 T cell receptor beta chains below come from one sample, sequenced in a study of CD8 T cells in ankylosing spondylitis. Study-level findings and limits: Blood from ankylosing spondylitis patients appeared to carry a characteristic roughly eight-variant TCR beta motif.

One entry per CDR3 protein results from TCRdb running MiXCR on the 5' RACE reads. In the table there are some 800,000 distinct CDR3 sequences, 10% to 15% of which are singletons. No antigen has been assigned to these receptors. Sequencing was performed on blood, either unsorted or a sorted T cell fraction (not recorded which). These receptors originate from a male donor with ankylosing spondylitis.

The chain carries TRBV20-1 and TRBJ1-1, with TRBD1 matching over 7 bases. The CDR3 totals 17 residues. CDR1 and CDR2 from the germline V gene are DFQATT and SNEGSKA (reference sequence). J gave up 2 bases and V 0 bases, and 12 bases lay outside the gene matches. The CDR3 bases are TGCAGTGCTAGAGATCCCCTAGGGACAGCCCTTAACACTGAAGCTTTCTTT. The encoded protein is CSARDPLGTALNTEAFF.

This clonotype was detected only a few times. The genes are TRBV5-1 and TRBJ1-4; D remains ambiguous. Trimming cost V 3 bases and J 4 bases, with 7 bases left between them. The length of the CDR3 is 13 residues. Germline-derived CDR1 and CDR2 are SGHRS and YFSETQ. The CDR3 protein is CASSYGSNEKLFF. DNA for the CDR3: TGCGCCAGCAGCTACGGGAGTAATGAAAAACTGTTTTTT.

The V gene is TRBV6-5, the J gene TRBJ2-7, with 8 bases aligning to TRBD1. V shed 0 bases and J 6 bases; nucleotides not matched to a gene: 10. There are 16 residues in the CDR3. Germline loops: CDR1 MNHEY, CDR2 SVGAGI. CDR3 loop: CASSYSRQGPPGEQYF. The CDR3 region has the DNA TGTGCCAGCAGTTACTCGAGACAGGGGCCCCCTGGCGAGCAGTACTTC.

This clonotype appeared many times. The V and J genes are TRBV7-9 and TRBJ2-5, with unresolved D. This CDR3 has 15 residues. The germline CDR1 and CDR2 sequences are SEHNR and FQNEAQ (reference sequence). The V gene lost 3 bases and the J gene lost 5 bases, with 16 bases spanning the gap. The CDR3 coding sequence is TGTGCCAGCAGCTTCCCCCGTCGGCTCGGGGAGACCCAGTACTTC. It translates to CASSFPRRLGETQYF. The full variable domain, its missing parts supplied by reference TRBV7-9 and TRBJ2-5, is DTGVSQNPRHKITKRGQNVTFRCDPISEHNRLYWYRQTLGQGPEFLTYFQNEAQLEKSRLLSDRFSAERPKGSFSTLEIQRTEQGDSAMYLCASSFPRRLGETQYFGPGTRLLVL.

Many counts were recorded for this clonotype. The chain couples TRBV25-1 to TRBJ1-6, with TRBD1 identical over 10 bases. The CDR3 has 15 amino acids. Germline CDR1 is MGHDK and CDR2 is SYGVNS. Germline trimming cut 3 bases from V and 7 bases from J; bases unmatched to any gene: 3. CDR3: CASSDSGQGNSPLHF. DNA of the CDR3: TGTGCCAGCAGTGATTCGGGACAGGGGAATTCACCCCTCCACTTT. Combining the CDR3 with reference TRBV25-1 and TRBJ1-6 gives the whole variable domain EADIYQTPRYLVIGTGKKITLECSQTMGHDKMYWYQQDPGMELHLIHYSYGVNSTEKGDLSSESTVSRIRTEHFPLTLESARPSHTSQYLCASSDSGQGNSPLHFGNGTRLTVT.

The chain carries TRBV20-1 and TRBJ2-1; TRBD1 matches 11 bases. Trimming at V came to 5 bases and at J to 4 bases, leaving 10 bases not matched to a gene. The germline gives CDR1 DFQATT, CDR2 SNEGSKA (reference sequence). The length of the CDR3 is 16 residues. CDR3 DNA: TGCAGTGCTTTAACCGGGACAGGGGGTGCGTACAATGAGCAGTTCTTC. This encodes CSALTGTGGAYNEQFF.